This TCR beta chain is drawn from a study of identical twins listed by TCRdb under 2016. Broadly, across the study: The study deep-sequenced TCR alpha and beta repertoires from monozygotic twins, unrelated adults of various ages and cord blood to test whether fetal clonotypes persist. Replicate twin experiments were performed at different times using different library preparation protocols to rule out contamination. Findings and caveats that apply to the study as a whole: The excess sharing between twins in beta out-of-frame sequences was weaker because fewer shared sequences reduced the signal-to-noise ratio. In monozygotic twins, recombination models systematically underestimated out-of-frame TCR alpha sharing, but the models matched the sharing seen between unrelated individuals. Zero-insertion analyses could be partly confounded by invariant T cells such as MAIT and iNKT, though diverse VJ usage argued against such confounding for most clonotypes. Abundant cord blood beta clonotypes carried fewer insertions; young adult naive repertoires showed a weaker similar trend, while memory repertoires showed none. Out-of-frame TCR alpha sequences shared between twins showed an excess of low generation-probability sequences compared with coincidental sharing between unrelated individuals. Because the same donors could not be followed over many years, conclusions were based on cross-sectional statistical analysis.

In this sample, this clonotype turned up a few times. The antigen this receptor binds is unknown. Per-base qualities were not stored, and no clone one base away is much larger. Inclusive of the bounding cysteine and phenylalanine, the CDR3 is 12 residues long. Of all the DNA, just the CDR3 is kept, 36 bases in frame from base 1. Via the germline V gene (reference sequence), CDR1 is GTSNPN and CDR2 SVGIG. V is clipped by 3 bases and J by 6 bases, and the sequence between their germline boundaries is 10 bases long. Only healthy Caucasian donors were included. Miltenyi CD45RO+ enrichment and human naive T-cell isolation kits were used to isolate memory (CD45RO+) and naive T cells from PBMC. Library construction relied on 5' RACE. Sequencer: Illumina HiSeq 2000. A universal primer binding site was introduced by template switching, and a unique molecular identifier was present in the final cDNA, enabling accurate counting of TCR cDNA molecules. Specific primers in the conserved constant-segment region were used to synthesize first-strand cDNA for the TCR alpha and beta chains. To control for contamination, every cDNA library carried two barcodes: a SMART-Mk sample barcode plus Illumina barcodes. TruSeq adapter sequences along with Illumina sample barcodes were introduced in two successive PCR steps. TCR alpha and beta cDNA libraries were sequenced on the Illumina HiSeq platform with custom primers. The study's processing was this. Raw reads were processed with MiGEC to extract unique molecular identifiers, and MiXCR was used to determine CDR3 positions. Recombination models were inferred per individual with the repgenHMM and IGoR tools using an EM algorithm. The analysis of shared clonotypes was done with the tcR package in R, with sharing normalized by the product of cloneset sizes. Out-of-frame nonproductive sequences were analyzed to study raw recombination free of thymic and clonal selection effects. In-frame beta chains were kept once TCRdb had trimmed the public reads at Q25 with fastp and called clones with MiXCR. Each entry is one CDR3 protein sequence, shown with its most common DNA and genes. None of the V and J calls come from the authors' own analysis; TCRdb made them. This sample has roughly 250,000 distinct CDR3 sequences in its table, and 11% to 15% of those were observed once. 7% to 9.5% of the sample is in the top ten clones.

This receptor chain uses TRBV30 and TRBJ2-3; no D gene can be assigned with confidence. The specimen sequenced was memory (CD45RO+) T cells sorted from blood. This specimen's cell subset or site label, interpreted: CD45RO+ enriched T cells. The sequence was obtained from a woman aged 18 to 35 in good health. CDR3 reads: CAWSVTSDTQYF. The base sequence is TGTGCCTGGAGCGTCACTTCGGATACGCAGTATTTT. The full variable domain, completed from the reference TRBV30 and TRBJ2-3 proteins outside the CDR3, reads SQTIHQWPATLVQPVGSPLSLECTVEGTSNPNLYWYRQAAGRGLQLLFYSVGIGQISSEVPQNLSASRPQDRQFILSSKKLLLSDSGFYLCAWSVTSDTQYFGPGTRLTVL.